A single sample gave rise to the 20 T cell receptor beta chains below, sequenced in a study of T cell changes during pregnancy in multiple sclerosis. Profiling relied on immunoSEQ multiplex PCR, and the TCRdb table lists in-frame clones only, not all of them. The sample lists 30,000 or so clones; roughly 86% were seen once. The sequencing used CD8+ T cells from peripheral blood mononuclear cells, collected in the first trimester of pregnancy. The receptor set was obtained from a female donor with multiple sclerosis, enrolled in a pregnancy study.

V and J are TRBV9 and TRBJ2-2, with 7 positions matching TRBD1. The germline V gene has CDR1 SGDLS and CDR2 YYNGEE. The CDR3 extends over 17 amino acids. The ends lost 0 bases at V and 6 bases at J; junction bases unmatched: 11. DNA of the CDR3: TGTGCCAGCAGCGTAGGACCGCGACAGGGCTTTGCCGGGGAGCTGTTTTTT. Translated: CASSVGPRQGFAGELFF.

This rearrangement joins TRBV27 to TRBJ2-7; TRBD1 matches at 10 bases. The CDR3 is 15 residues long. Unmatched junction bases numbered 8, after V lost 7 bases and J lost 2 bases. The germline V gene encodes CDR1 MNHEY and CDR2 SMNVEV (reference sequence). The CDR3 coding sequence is TGTGCCAGCACCTCTCTAGGACAGGGGGCCTACGAGCAGTACTTC. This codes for CASTSLGQGAYEQYF.

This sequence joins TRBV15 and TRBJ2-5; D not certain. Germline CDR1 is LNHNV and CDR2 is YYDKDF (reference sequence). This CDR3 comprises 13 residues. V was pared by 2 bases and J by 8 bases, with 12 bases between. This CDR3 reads CATSRSPLATQYF. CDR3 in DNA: TGTGCCACCAGCAGATCCCCCTTAGCCACCCAGTACTTC. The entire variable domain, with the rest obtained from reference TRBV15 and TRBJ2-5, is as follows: DAMVIQNPRYQVTQFGKPVTLSCSQTLNHNVMYWYQQKSSQAPKLLFHYYDKDFNNEADTPDNFQSRRPNTSFCFLDIRSPGLGDTAMYLCATSRSPLATQYFGPGTRLLVL.

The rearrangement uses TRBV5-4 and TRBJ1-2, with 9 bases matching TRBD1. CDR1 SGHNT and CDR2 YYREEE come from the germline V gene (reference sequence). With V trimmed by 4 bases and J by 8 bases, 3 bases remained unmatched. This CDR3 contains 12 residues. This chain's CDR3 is CASSATGGGYTF. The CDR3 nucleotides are TGTGCCAGCAGCGCGACAGGGGGGGGCTACACCTTC.

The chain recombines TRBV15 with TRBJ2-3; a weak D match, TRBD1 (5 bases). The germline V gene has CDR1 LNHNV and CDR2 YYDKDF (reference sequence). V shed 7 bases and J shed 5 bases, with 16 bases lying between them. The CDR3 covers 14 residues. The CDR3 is CATKGILWEDTQYF. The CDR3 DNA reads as TGTGCCACCAAGGGGATCTTATGGGAAGATACGCAGTATTTT.

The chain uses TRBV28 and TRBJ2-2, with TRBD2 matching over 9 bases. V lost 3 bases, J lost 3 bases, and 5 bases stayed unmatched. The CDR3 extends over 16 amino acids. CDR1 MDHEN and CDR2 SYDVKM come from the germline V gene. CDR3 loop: CASSLVAGDYTGELFF. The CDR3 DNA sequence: TGTGCCAGCAGTTTGGTAGCGGGGGATTACACCGGGGAGCTGTTTTTT.

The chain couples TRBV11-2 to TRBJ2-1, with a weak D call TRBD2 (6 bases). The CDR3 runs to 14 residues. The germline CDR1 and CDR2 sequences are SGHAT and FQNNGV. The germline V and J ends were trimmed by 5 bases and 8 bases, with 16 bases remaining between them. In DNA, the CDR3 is TGTGCCAGCAGCCTGCTTGGCGGGGCCTATGAGCAGTTCTTC. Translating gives CASSLLGGAYEQFF.

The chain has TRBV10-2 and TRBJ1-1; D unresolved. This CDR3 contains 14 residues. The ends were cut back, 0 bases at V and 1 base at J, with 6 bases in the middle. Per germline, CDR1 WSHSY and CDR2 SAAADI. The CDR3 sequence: CASSESSGNTEAFF. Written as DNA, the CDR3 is TGCGCCAGCAGTGAGTCGTCGGGGAACACTGAAGCTTTCTTT.

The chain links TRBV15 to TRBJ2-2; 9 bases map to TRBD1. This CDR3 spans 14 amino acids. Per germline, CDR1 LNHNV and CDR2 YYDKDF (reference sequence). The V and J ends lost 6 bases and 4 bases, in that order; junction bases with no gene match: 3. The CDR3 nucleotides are TGTGCCACCAGAGGGACAGGGTCCACCGGGGAGCTGTTTTTT. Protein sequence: CATRGTGSTGELFF.

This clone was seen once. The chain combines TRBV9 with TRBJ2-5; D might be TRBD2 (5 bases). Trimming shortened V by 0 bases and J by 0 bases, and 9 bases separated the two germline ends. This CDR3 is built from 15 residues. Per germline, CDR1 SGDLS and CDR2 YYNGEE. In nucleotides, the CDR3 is TGTGCCAGCAGCGTAGGCGCGACTAACCAAGAGACCCAGTACTTC. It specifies CASSVGATNQETQYF.

CDR3 DNA sequence: TGTGCCAGCAGTTCCGGACAGAGAAGCACAGATACGCAGTATTTT. Translated: CASSSGQRSTDTQYF. The rearrangement uses TRBV28 and TRBJ2-3, with a tentative D call TRBD1 (6 bases). Germline CDR1 and CDR2: MDHEN and SYDVKM. The CDR3 covers 15 residues. Trimming shortened V by 4 bases and J by 0 bases, and 11 bases separated the two germline ends. Complete variable domain (other parts from reference TRBV28 and TRBJ2-3): DVKVTQSSRYLVKRTGEKVFLECVQDMDHENMFWYRQDPGLGLRLIYFSYDVKMKEKGDIPEGYSVSREKKERFSLILESASTNQTSMYLCASSSGQRSTDTQYFGPGTRLTVL.

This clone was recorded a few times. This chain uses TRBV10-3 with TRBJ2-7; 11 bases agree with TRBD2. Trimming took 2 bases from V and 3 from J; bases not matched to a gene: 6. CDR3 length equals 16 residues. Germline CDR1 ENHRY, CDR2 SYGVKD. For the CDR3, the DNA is TGTGCCATCAGTGAGGGAACTAGCGGGAGTCTCTACGAGCAGTACTTC. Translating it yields CAISEGTSGSLYEQYF.

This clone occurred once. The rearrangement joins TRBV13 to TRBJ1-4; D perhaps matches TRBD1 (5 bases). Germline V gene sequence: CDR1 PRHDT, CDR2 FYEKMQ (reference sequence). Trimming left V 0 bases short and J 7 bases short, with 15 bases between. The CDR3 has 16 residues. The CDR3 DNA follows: TGTGCCAGCAGCTTAGGACAGGTTACCCCTTCTGAAAAACTGTTTTTT. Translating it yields CASSLGQVTPSEKLFF.

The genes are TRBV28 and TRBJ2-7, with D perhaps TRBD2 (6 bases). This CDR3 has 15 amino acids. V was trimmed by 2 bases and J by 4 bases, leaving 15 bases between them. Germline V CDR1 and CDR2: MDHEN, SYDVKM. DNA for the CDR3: TGTGCCAGCAGTTTAGGTTTCCCGGGGGTATACGAGCAGTACTTC. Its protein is CASSLGFPGVYEQYF. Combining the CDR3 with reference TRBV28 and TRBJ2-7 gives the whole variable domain DVKVTQSSRYLVKRTGEKVFLECVQDMDHENMFWYRQDPGLGLRLIYFSYDVKMKEKGDIPEGYSVSREKKERFSLILESASTNQTSMYLCASSLGFPGVYEQYFGPGTRLTVT.

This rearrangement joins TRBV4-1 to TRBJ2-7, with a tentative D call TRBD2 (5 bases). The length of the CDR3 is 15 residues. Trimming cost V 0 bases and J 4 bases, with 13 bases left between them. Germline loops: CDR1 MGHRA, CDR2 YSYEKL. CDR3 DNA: TGCGCCAGCAGCCAAGATGTATCAGGCGGGTACGAGCAGTACTTC. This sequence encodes CASSQDVSGGYEQYF.

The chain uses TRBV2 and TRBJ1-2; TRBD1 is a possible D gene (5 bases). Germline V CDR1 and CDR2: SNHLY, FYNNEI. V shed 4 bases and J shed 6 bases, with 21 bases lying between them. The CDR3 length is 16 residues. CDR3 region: CASSAPPGAIMDGYTF. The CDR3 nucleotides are TGTGCCAGCAGTGCCCCCCCTGGGGCCATAATGGATGGCTACACCTTC.

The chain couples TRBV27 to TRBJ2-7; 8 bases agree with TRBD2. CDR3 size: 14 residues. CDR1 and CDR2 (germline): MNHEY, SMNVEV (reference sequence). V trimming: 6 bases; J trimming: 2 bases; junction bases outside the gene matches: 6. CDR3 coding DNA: TGTGCCAGCAGCCCCGGGAGGGCCGCCTACGAGCAGTACTTC. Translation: CASSPGRAAYEQYF.

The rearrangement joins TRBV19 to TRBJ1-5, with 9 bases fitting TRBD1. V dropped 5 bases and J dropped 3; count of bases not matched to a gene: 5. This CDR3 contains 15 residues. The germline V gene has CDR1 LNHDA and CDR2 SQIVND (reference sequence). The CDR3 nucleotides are TGTGCCAGTAGTCCCGGGACAGGGAACAATCAGCCCCAGCATTTT. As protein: CASSPGTGNNQPQHF.

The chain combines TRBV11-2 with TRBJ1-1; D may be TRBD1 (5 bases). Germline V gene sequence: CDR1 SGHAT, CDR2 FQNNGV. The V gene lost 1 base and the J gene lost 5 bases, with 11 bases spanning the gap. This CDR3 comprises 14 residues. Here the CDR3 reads CASSLGGEGTEAFF. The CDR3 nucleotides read TGTGCCAGCAGCTTAGGGGGGGAAGGTACTGAAGCTTTCTTT.

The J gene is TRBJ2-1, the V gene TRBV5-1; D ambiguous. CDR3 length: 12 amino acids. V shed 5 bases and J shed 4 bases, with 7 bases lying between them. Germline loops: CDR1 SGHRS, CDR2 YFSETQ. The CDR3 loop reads CASRNFYNEQFF. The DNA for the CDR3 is TGCGCCAGCAGGAACTTTTACAATGAGCAGTTCTTC.